Following are 17 T cell receptor beta chains from one sample sequenced in a study of T cells after yellow fever vaccination. TCRdb reanalysed the 5' RACE reads using MiXCR and keeps one entry per CDR3 protein. The repertoire holds 250,000 to 400,000 distinct CDR3 sequences, with roughly 4% as singletons. Specimen: PBMCs, collected 5 days after the yellow fever booster vaccination. Every receptor here comes from a young man who received the YFV17D yellow fever vaccine.

Details on this clonotype: A much larger clone is a single base away; this may be a read error. The chain carries TRBV12-5 and TRBJ2-1; 10 positions match TRBD1. This CDR3 region has 15 residues. Germline V gives CDR1 LGHNT, CDR2 FRNRAP. The CDR3: CASGLTGTGEDEQLF. Written as DNA, the CDR3 is TGTGCTAGTGGTTTGACCGGGACAGGGGAAGATGAGCAGCTCTTC.

The V call is TRBV7-9, the J call TRBJ2-7; 10 nucleotides match TRBD2. The ends lost 6 bases at V and 2 bases at J; junction bases unmatched: 4. There are 14 residues in the CDR3. CDR1 and CDR2 (germline): SEHNR, FQNEAQ (reference sequence). The CDR3 loop reads CASSSSGGTYEQYF. DNA of the CDR3: TGTGCCAGCAGTTCTAGCGGGGGCACCTACGAGCAGTACTTC.

This clonotype has a count of ten or more. The chain joins TRBV27 to TRBJ1-1, with 7 bases aligning to TRBD1. Trimming took 7 bases from V and 3 from J; bases not matched to a gene: 8. The germline V gene encodes CDR1 MNHEY and CDR2 SMNVEV (reference sequence). The CDR3 covers 14 residues. The CDR3 sequence: CASNHRGYDTEAFF. CDR3 sequence (DNA): TGTGCCAGCAATCACAGGGGTTATGACACTGAAGCTTTCTTT.

This clonotype was counted at least ten times. CDR3 nucleotides: TGCAGTGCTAGAGACTCGGCGCGGGGGTTTGACCAGCAGTACGTC. This gives the protein CSARDSARGFDQQYV. The J gene is TRBJ2-7, the V gene TRBV20-1; 7 nucleotides align to TRBD2. CDR3 length: 15 residues. The V gene end was trimmed by 0 bases and the J gene end by 8 bases; junction bases not matched to a gene: 13. From germline, CDR1 is DFQATT and CDR2 SNEGSKA (reference sequence).

The chain couples TRBV5-1 to TRBJ2-1, with D unresolved. This CDR3 is 13 amino acids long. V lost 4 bases and J lost 5, with 10 bases in between. Germline V gene lookup returns CDR1 SGHRS and CDR2 YFSETQ. The CDR3 bases are TGCGCCAGCAGCCGGGCCCTCCACAATGAGCAGTTCTTC. It codes for CASSRALHNEQFF. Using reference TRBV5-1 and TRBJ2-1 for the parts outside the CDR3, the full variable domain is KAGVTQTPRYLIKTRGQQVTLSCSPISGHRSVSWYQQTPGQGLQFLFEYFSETQRNKGNFPGRFSGRQFSNSRSEMNVSTLELGDSALYLCASSRALHNEQFFGPGTRLTVL.

V is TRBV7-2 and J is TRBJ2-3, with D perhaps assigned TRBD1 or TRBD2 (5 bases each). CDR1 is SGHTA and CDR2 is FQGNSA in the germline V gene. The CDR3 is 13 residues long. V was clipped by 3 bases and J by 6 bases, with 10 bases between them. The CDR3, as DNA: TGTGCCAGCAGCTTCAGGGAGTCCGATACGCAGTATTTT. Its protein is CASSFRESDTQYF.

This clonotype was seen ten or more times. The chain combines TRBV5-6 with TRBJ1-4; D is possibly TRBD1 (5 bases). Trimming shortened V by 5 bases and J by 4 bases, and 12 bases separated the two germline ends. In germline, CDR1 is SGHDT, CDR2 YYEEEE. The CDR3 loop spans 14 amino acids. The CDR3 DNA is TGTGCCAGCAGACCCACAGGAATTAATGAAAAACTGTTTTTT. Protein product: CASRPTGINEKLFF. Combining the CDR3 with reference TRBV5-6 and TRBJ1-4 gives the whole variable domain DAGVTQSPTHLIKTRGQQVTLRCSPKSGHDTVSWYQQALGQGPQFIFQYYEEEERQRGNFPDRFSGHQFPNYSSELNVNALLLGDSALYLCASRPTGINEKLFFGSGTQLSVL.

V usage is TRBV9 and J usage is TRBJ2-7, with D unresolved. Germline-derived CDR1 and CDR2 are SGDLS and YYNGEE. CDR3 size: 17 residues. V shed 6 bases and J shed 0 bases, with 22 bases lying between them. The CDR3: CASKCDRKRLSSYEQYV. CDR3 DNA: TGTGCCAGCAAGTGTGATAGAAAAAGACTTAGCTCCTACGAGCAGTACGTC.

This clonotype was detected only a few times. CDR3 sequence reads: CASSFFQNTEAFF. In DNA form, the CDR3 reads TGCGCCAGCAGCTTCTTTCAGAACACTGAAGCTTTCTTT. This chain uses TRBV5-1 with TRBJ1-1; no definite D call. Trimming shortened V by 2 bases and J by 1 base, and 6 bases separated the two germline ends. The CDR3 length is 13 residues. CDR1 SGHRS and CDR2 YFSETQ come from the germline V gene.

This clonotype was found many times. The CDR3 sequence is CSVGYLDTQYF. The DNA for the CDR3 is TGCAGTGTAGGGTATCTAGATACGCAGTATTTT. The gene calls are TRBV20-1 and TRBJ2-3, with D uncertain. V lost 7 bases to trimming and J lost 5 bases, with 10 bases between them. The CDR3 totals 11 residues. Per germline, CDR1 DFQATT and CDR2 SNEGSKA (reference sequence).

A few counts support this clonotype. The rearrangement links TRBV14 to TRBJ2-4; perhaps TRBD2 as D (6 bases). Trimming stripped 2 bases from V and 4 bases from J, with 9 bases between. The germline gives CDR1 SGHDN, CDR2 FVKESK. CDR3 length: 14 amino acids. In DNA, the CDR3 is TGTGCCAGCAGCCAACTAGGGAGGAAAAACATTCAGTACTTC. Its translation is CASSQLGRKNIQYF. Variable domain in full (rest from reference TRBV14 and TRBJ2-4): EAGVTQFPSHSVIEKGQTVTLRCDPISGHDNLYWYRRVMGKEIKFLLHFVKESKQDESGMPNNRFLAERTGGTYSTLKVQPAELEDSGVYFCASSQLGRKNIQYFGAGTRLSVL.

J is TRBJ1-4 and V is TRBV7-7, with D maybe TRBD1 (6 bases). The length of the CDR3 is 14 residues. The germline V gene encodes CDR1 SSHAT and CDR2 FNYEAQ (reference sequence). V was shortened by 5 bases and J by 7 bases, with 14 bases between the two germline ends. This chain's CDR3 is CASSPQGASEKLFF. The CDR3 DNA reads TGTGCCAGCAGCCCACAGGGAGCAAGTGAAAAACTGTTTTTT.

The table lists this clonotype with a few counts. The germline gene is not matched at one end of the junction; a read error may be the cause. The V call is TRBV7-7, the J call TRBJ2-5; 14 bases are shared with TRBD2. Germline lookup yields CDR1 SSHAT and CDR2 FNYEAQ (reference sequence). The CDR3 loop spans 16 amino acids. The CDR3 protein is CASSKGLAGGKETQYF. The CDR3 DNA sequence: TGTGCTAGCAGCAAAGGACTAGCGGGGGGAAAAGAGACCCAGTACTTC. The full variable domain, in which reference TRBV7-7 and TRBJ2-5 provide the parts outside the CDR3, is GAGVSQSPRYKVTKRGQDVTLRCDPISSHATLYWYQQALGQGPEFLTYFNYEAQPDKSGLPSDRFSAERPEGSISTLTIQRTEQRDSAMYRCASSKGLAGGKETQYFGPGTRLLVL.

This clonotype was counted between two and nine times. The chain uses TRBV4-3 and TRBJ2-4; 8 bases line up with TRBD1. V lost 2 bases to trimming and J lost 8 bases; unmatched junction nucleotides: 5. Germline loops: CDR1 LGHNA, CDR2 YSLEER. This CDR3 is built from 14 residues. CDR3 protein: CASSQSSGGYIQYF. The CDR3 DNA is TGCGCCAGCAGCCAAAGCTCAGGGGGCTACATTCAGTACTTC.

The J gene is TRBJ2-2, the V gene TRBV6-5; the D gene is possibly TRBD1 (6 bases). Germline loops: CDR1 MNHEY, CDR2 SVGAGI. Trimming removed 4 bases at V and 7 bases at J, with 13 bases between. The CDR3 totals 14 residues. DNA for the CDR3: TGTGCCAGCAGTTTAAGGGGGTCCGGCGGGGAGCTGTTTTTT. It translates to CASSLRGSGGELFF.

This clonotype turned up a few times. V and J are TRBV7-2 and TRBJ2-3; TRBD2 might be the D (6 bases). Trimming took 2 bases from V and 6 from J, leaving 18 bases between them. The CDR3 loop spans 16 amino acids. CDR1 and CDR2 (germline): SGHTA, FQGNSA. The CDR3 reads CASSLLGGTLMDTQYF. CDR3 bases: TGTGCCAGCAGCTTACTTGGGGGGACGTTGATGGATACGCAGTATTTT.

J is TRBJ1-5 and V is TRBV6-6, with D maybe TRBD1 (5 bases). The V end lost 7 bases, the J end lost 0 bases, and 16 bases lay between the germline ends. This CDR3 contains 16 residues. CDR1 is MNHNY and CDR2 is SVGAGI in the germline V gene (reference sequence). The DNA of the CDR3 is TGTGCCAGCAAAGGGGCCCAACTTTATAGCAATCAGCCCCAGCATTTT. This encodes CASKGAQLYSNQPQHF.